This passage covers 23 T cell receptor beta chains from one sample sequenced in a study of blood T cell repertoires in COVID-19 (dated by TCRdb to 2020 to 2022). The library was produced with the immunoSEQ multiplex PCR assay. TCRdb obtained this table from immuneACCESS and retained in-frame rearrangements with V and J assigned. These tables miss some clones; where compared with another copy, unresolved V genes account for less than half of the shortfall, and the remainder is unexplained. This sample holds 250,000 or so clones; roughly 86% were observed only once. More than 4% of the sample goes to the ten largest clones. The sequenced material came from peripheral blood. These receptors were obtained from a man aged 50-59 years with acute or convalescent COVID-19.

The chain has TRBV3-1 (or the pseudogene TRBV3-2) and TRBJ2-4, with D possibly TRBD2 on 6 matching bases. V lost 1 base and J lost 6, with 7 bases in between. CDR3 length: 13 residues. Germline CDR1 is LGHDT and CDR2 is YNNKEL (reference sequence). CDR3 bases: TGTGCCAGCAGCCAAGTGGAGGGAAACATTCAGTACTTC. This sequence encodes CASSQVEGNIQYF.

V and J are TRBV3-1 (or the pseudogene TRBV3-2) and TRBJ2-2, with 9 nucleotides matching TRBD1. Germline lookup yields CDR1 LGHDT and CDR2 YNNKEL (reference sequence). After removal of 6 bases from V and 4 bases from J, the junction contained 6 bases not matched to a gene. The CDR3 runs 15 residues. The CDR3 coding sequence is TGTGCCAGCAGGGCCGGGACAGGGTTCACCGGGGAGCTGTTTTTT. Its translation: CASRAGTGFTGELFF.

The chain recombines TRBV7-2 with TRBJ1-3, with a tentative D call TRBD1 (5 bases). Germline CDR1 is SGHTA and CDR2 is FQGNSA. V lost 3 bases and J lost 4, with 10 bases in between. The CDR3 extends over 14 amino acids. The CDR3 is CASSFYRRGNTIYF. DNA for the CDR3: TGTGCCAGCAGCTTTTACAGGCGGGGAAACACCATATATTTT.

CDR3 DNA: TGTGCCAGCAGCCATAGGGACAGGTCTGGAAACACCATATATTTT. Translated: CASSHRDRSGNTIYF. The chain recombines TRBV3-1 (or the pseudogene TRBV3-2) with TRBJ1-3; 8 bases are shared with TRBD1. Germline CDR1 LGHDT, CDR2 YNNKEL (reference sequence). Germline trimming cut 3 bases from V and 1 base from J; bases unmatched to any gene: 2. This CDR3 has 15 residues.

This chain connects TRBV20-1 to TRBJ2-7, with D perhaps TRBD2 (5 bases). Trimming stripped 3 bases from V and 0 bases from J, with 12 bases between. Germline V gives CDR1 DFQATT, CDR2 SNEGSKA (reference sequence). This CDR3 contains 14 residues. CDR3 in amino acids: CSASSPGSSYEQYF. Written as DNA, the CDR3 is TGCAGTGCTAGTTCCCCGGGAAGCTCCTACGAGCAGTACTTC.

The rearrangement uses TRBV5-4 and TRBJ1-3; D may be TRBD1 (6 bases). Per the germline V gene, CDR1 is SGHNT and CDR2 is YYREEE (reference sequence). This CDR3 comprises 14 residues. Trimming left V 6 bases short and J 5 bases short, with 15 bases between. The CDR3 protein is CASNDGTSRNTIYF. CDR3 DNA: TGTGCCAGCAATGACGGGACATCACGAAACACCATATATTTT.

CDR3 sequence: CASRVDRGDSPLHF. The CDR3, as DNA: TGTGCCAGCAGGGTCGACAGGGGAGATTCACCCCTCCACTTT. The rearrangement uses TRBV11-1 and TRBJ1-6; TRBD1 aligns across 8 bases. After removal of 6 bases from V and 8 bases from J, the junction contained 6 bases not matched to a gene. The germline V gene has CDR1 SGHAT and CDR2 FQDESV (reference sequence). The CDR3 runs to 14 residues.

This clone was found once. The chain combines TRBV12-3 or TRBV12-4 with TRBJ1-5, with no clear D. The germline V and J ends were trimmed by 5 bases and 6 bases, with 11 bases remaining between them. The CDR3 covers 13 residues. This chain's CDR3 is CASSDGRLQPQHF. CDR3 nucleotides: TGTGCCAGCAGTGATGGCAGGCTTCAGCCCCAGCATTTT.

The V call is TRBV6-5, the J call TRBJ1-1, with unresolved D. CDR3 length: 11 residues. Germline values: CDR1 MNHEY, CDR2 SVGAGI. The V end lost 5 bases, the J end lost 5 bases, and 6 bases lay between the germline ends. This CDR3 reads CASSLRTEAFF. DNA for the CDR3: TGTGCCAGCAGTCTGAGGACTGAAGCTTTCTTT.

The rearrangement links TRBV9 to TRBJ2-5; 9 bases line up with TRBD1. V shed 1 base and J 0 bases; nucleotides not matched to a gene: 7. This CDR3 spans 17 amino acids. Germline CDR1 is SGDLS and CDR2 is YYNGEE. CDR3 protein: CASSVSLRTGDQETQYF. Here the CDR3 DNA reads TGTGCCAGCAGCGTAAGTCTGCGGACAGGGGACCAAGAGACCCAGTACTTC.

This rearrangement joins TRBV6-6 to TRBJ2-7, with D perhaps matching TRBD2 (6 bases). The V gene lost 0 bases and the J gene lost 2 bases, with 11 bases spanning the gap. CDR1 MNHNY and CDR2 SVGAGI come from the germline V gene (reference sequence). The CDR3 sequence is 15 residues long. The CDR3 DNA reads as TGTGCCAGCAGTTACTCGAGGACTACTACCTACGAGCAGTACTTC. The encoded protein is CASSYSRTTTYEQYF.

The V call is TRBV6-5, the J call TRBJ2-2; D gene unclear. Germline V gene lookup returns CDR1 MNHEY and CDR2 SVGAGI. The CDR3 has 15 amino acids. V dropped 0 bases and J dropped 1 base, with 6 bases sitting between them. CDR3 nucleotide sequence: TGTGCCAGCAGTTACTCCCAGGAGAACACCGGGGAGCTGTTTTTT. Its protein is CASSYSQENTGELFF.

The chain is built from TRBV4-2 and TRBJ2-1; TRBD2 agrees at 7 bases. CDR1 and CDR2 from the germline V gene are LGHNA and YNFKEQ. This CDR3 has 16 amino acids. V shed 4 bases and J 4 bases; nucleotides not matched to a gene: 10. The CDR3 sequence is CASSPPGGGGYNEQFF. The DNA of the CDR3 is TGTGCCAGCAGCCCCCCCGGAGGCGGGGGTTACAATGAGCAGTTCTTC.

This clone was picked up a small number of times. The V gene is TRBV6-4, the J gene TRBJ1-2; TRBD1 aligns across 8 bases. Looked up from germline, CDR1 is MRHNA and CDR2 is SNTAGT. V lost 0 bases and J lost 7; bases outside the gene matches: 4. The CDR3 is 14 residues long. The CDR3 loop is CASSDSVDRGGYTF. The CDR3 nucleotides read TGTGCCAGCAGTGACTCCGTCGACAGGGGTGGCTACACCTTC.

The J gene is TRBJ1-1, the V gene TRBV4-1, with D possibly matching TRBD1 (6 bases). V dropped 4 bases and J dropped 0 bases, with 12 bases sitting between them. The V gene's germline CDR1 is MGHRA and CDR2 YSYEKL. This CDR3 region has 15 residues. This CDR3 reads CASSPTGILNTEAFF. The CDR3 DNA sequence: TGCGCCAGCAGCCCAACAGGGATCCTGAACACTGAAGCTTTCTTT.

To note about this clone: Other nucleotide sequences in the sample specify the same CDR3. This sequence joins TRBV4-1 and TRBJ2-7; D gene unclear. Deletions cut 0 bases from V and 4 bases from J, with 7 bases between. Per germline, CDR1 MGHRA and CDR2 YSYEKL. The CDR3 length is 13 residues. CDR3 in amino acids: CASSQDRRYEQYF. The CDR3 bases are TGCGCCAGCAGCCAAGATCGCAGGTACGAGCAGTACTTC.

This clone appeared a single time. The CDR3 region is CASSLGQGARGEKLFF. CDR3 DNA: TGTGCCAGCAGCCTGGGACAGGGGGCAAGGGGTGAAAAACTGTTTTTT. The V call is TRBV5-4, the J call TRBJ1-4; 12 bases match TRBD1. Germline V CDR1 and CDR2: SGHNT, YYREEE (reference sequence). The CDR3 length is 16 residues. Trimming removed 4 bases from V and 7 bases from J; junction bases left unmatched: 8.

The chain carries TRBV20-1 and TRBJ2-1; no clear D. Trimming removed 6 bases at V and 9 bases at J, with 9 bases between. CDR1 is DFQATT, CDR2 SNEGSKA, per germline (reference sequence). This CDR3 comprises 10 residues. The CDR3 coding sequence is TGCAGTGCCCTTCGTCGTGAGCAGTTCTTC. Its translation: CSALRREQFF.

The rearrangement links TRBV7-9 to TRBJ1-4; tentative D call: TRBD1 (6 bases). The CDR3 runs to 13 residues. Trimming pared 5 bases from V and 10 bases from J, leaving 14 bases between. CDR1 and CDR2 from the germline V gene are SEHNR and FQNEAQ (reference sequence). CDR3 DNA sequence: TGTGCCAGCAGCCCTTCGGGGGGCGGAAAACTGTTTTTT. Encoded protein: CASSPSGGGKLFF.

This CDR3 reads CASSYMGGVYF. The CDR3 nucleotides read TGTGCCAGCAGTTACATGGGGGGGGTGTACTTC. The V call is TRBV6-5, the J call TRBJ2-7; 7 bases fit TRBD2. With V trimmed by 2 bases and J by 12 bases, 4 bases remained unmatched. Germline V CDR1 and CDR2: MNHEY, SVGAGI. This CDR3 spans 11 amino acids.

This chain joins TRBV24-1 and TRBJ1-5; D call uncertain. V lost 4 bases and J lost 9, with 12 bases in between. Germline V lookup: CDR1 KGHDR, CDR2 SFDVKD. The CDR3 has 13 amino acids. The CDR3 DNA reads as TGTGCCACCAGTGACAACAATGCAGGGCCCCAGCATTTT. This sequence encodes CATSDNNAGPQHF.

The genes are TRBV7-2 and TRBJ2-7; D not certain. V was trimmed by 4 bases and J by 3 bases, leaving 7 bases between them. In germline, CDR1 is SGHTA, CDR2 FQGNSA. The CDR3 covers 12 residues. This chain's CDR3 is CASSSLFYEQYF. As DNA, the CDR3 is TGTGCCAGCAGCTCCCTTTTCTACGAGCAGTACTTC.

This sequence joins TRBV2 and TRBJ2-2; no clear D. Deletions cut 6 bases from V and 3 bases from J, with 11 bases between. Germline V CDR1 and CDR2: SNHLY, FYNNEI. The CDR3 has 14 residues. CDR3 loop: CASSAKEYTGELFF. The CDR3 DNA follows: TGTGCCAGCAGCGCCAAAGAGTACACCGGGGAGCTGTTTTTT.